One sample yielded the 20 T cell receptor beta chains listed below, sequenced in a study of cytomegalovirus exposure and HLA in healthy donors. Clones were sequenced by immunoSEQ multiplex PCR, and TCRdb holds only the in-frame ones, with some missing. The repertoire holds tens of thousands of clones, with about 96% as singletons. Input material: PBMCs. Every receptor here comes from a man aged 18 to 30 in good health and CMV-seropositive.

The J gene is TRBJ1-1, the V gene TRBV28; D is ambiguous. Germline V gene sequence: CDR1 MDHEN, CDR2 SYDVKM. The CDR3 has 15 residues. The germline V and J ends were trimmed by 5 bases and 1 base, with 14 bases remaining between them. The CDR3 loop is CASSPSPPRNTEAFF. As DNA, the CDR3 is TGTGCCAGCAGTCCCTCCCCCCCCCGGAACACTGAAGCTTTCTTT.

The chain couples TRBV30 to TRBJ1-6; maybe TRBD1 (5 bases). This CDR3 is built from 14 residues. Trimming stripped 1 base from V and 10 bases from J, with 14 bases between. In germline, CDR1 is GTSNPN, CDR2 SVGIG (reference sequence). CDR3 coding DNA: TGTGCCTGGAGTGCTGGCAGGGAAGGGTCACCCCTCCACTTT. It codes for CAWSAGREGSPLHF. The full variable domain, with the rest looked up from reference TRBV30 and TRBJ1-6, is SQTIHQWPATLVQPVGSPLSLECTVEGTSNPNLYWYRQAAGRGLQLLFYSVGIGQISSEVPQNLSASRPQDRQFILSSKKLLLSDSGFYLCAWSAGREGSPLHFGNGTRLTVT.

The rearrangement uses TRBV5-4 and TRBJ1-2; TRBD1 might be the D (5 bases). Per the germline V gene, CDR1 is SGHNT and CDR2 is YYREEE (reference sequence). CDR3 length: 18 amino acids. V dropped 3 bases and J dropped 0 bases, with 21 bases sitting between them. Here the CDR3 DNA reads TGTGCCAGCAGCTCTATTAGAGATTCAGGGTTTTCTAACTATGGCTACACCTTC. It specifies CASSSIRDSGFSNYGYTF.

The chain combines TRBV5-1 with TRBJ1-3; D ambiguous. Trimming shortened V by 4 bases and J by 2 bases, and 7 bases separated the two germline ends. This CDR3 region has 13 residues. Germline lookup yields CDR1 SGHRS and CDR2 YFSETQ. CDR3 protein: CASSLAAGNTIYF. CDR3 nucleotide sequence: TGCGCCAGCAGCCTGGCGGCTGGAAACACCATATATTTT.

This chain connects TRBV19 to TRBJ2-1, with 7 positions matching TRBD2. The CDR3 totals 13 residues. The V gene end was trimmed by 4 bases and the J gene end by 8 bases; junction bases not matched to a gene: 5. From germline, CDR1 is LNHDA and CDR2 SQIVND (reference sequence). The CDR3 is CASSTRLADEQFF. DNA of the CDR3: TGTGCCAGTAGTACGAGACTAGCCGATGAGCAGTTCTTC.

This rearrangement joins TRBV12-5 to TRBJ1-2; 8 bases are a match to TRBD1. CDR1 is LGHNT and CDR2 is FRNRAP in the germline V gene. The V gene end was trimmed by 2 bases and the J gene end by 3 bases; junction bases not matched to a gene: 11. There are 17 residues in the CDR3. CDR3 sequence: CASGLLLGQGSYYGYTF. The DNA for the CDR3 is TGTGCTAGTGGTTTGCTGCTCGGACAGGGAAGTTACTATGGCTACACCTTC. The full variable domain, its missing parts supplied by reference TRBV12-5 and TRBJ1-2, is DARVTQTPRHKVTEMGQEVTMRCQPILGHNTVFWYRQTMMQGLELLAYFRNRAPLDDSGMPKDRFSAEMPDATLATLKIQPSEPRDSAVYFCASGLLLGQGSYYGYTFGSGTRLTVV.

The gene calls are TRBV4-1 and TRBJ2-5; possible D gene TRBD2, 6 bases. The V and J ends lost 1 base and 5 bases respectively, with 17 bases between them. CDR1 and CDR2 from the germline V gene are MGHRA and YSYEKL. The CDR3 extends over 16 amino acids. CDR3 residues: CASSQVGGAGRETQYF. DNA of the CDR3: TGCGCCAGCAGCCAAGTCGGAGGGGCGGGTCGGGAGACCCAGTACTTC.

This rearrangement joins TRBV2 to TRBJ2-5; D is perhaps TRBD1 (6 bases). CDR3 length: 14 amino acids. Trimming cost V 4 bases and J 5 bases, with 14 bases left between them. Germline CDR1 SNHLY, CDR2 FYNNEI. The chain's CDR3 is CASSGGPVGETQYF. CDR3 coding DNA: TGTGCCAGCAGTGGGGGGCCGGTCGGTGAGACCCAGTACTTC.

The genes are TRBV10-3 and TRBJ1-1; TRBD1 matches 8 bases. This CDR3 has 17 amino acids. Trimming removed 5 bases from V and 2 bases from J; junction bases left unmatched: 13. Germline V gives CDR1 ENHRY, CDR2 SYGVKD. This CDR3 reads CAISHRDRLGGNTEAFF. The CDR3 DNA sequence: TGTGCCATCAGTCACCGGGACAGGCTCGGGGGAAACACTGAAGCTTTCTTT.

The V and J genes are TRBV7-6 and TRBJ2-3, with a possible D match to TRBD2 (5 bases). The germline gives CDR1 SGHVS, CDR2 FNYEAQ. The CDR3 consists of 16 residues. The germline V and J ends were trimmed by 4 bases and 0 bases, with 14 bases remaining between them. Here the CDR3 DNA reads TGTGCCAGCAGCTCCACTCTAGCATCTAGCACAGATACGCAGTATTTT. Its protein is CASSSTLASSTDTQYF.

The rearrangement links TRBV28 to TRBJ2-7; the match to TRBD1 covers 9 bases. Germline CDR1 is MDHEN and CDR2 is SYDVKM. This CDR3 has 13 amino acids. V was clipped by 6 bases and J by 3 bases; unmatched bases: 3. This chain's CDR3 is CASRPGQGYEQYF. CDR3 sequence (DNA): TGTGCCAGCAGACCGGGACAGGGCTACGAGCAGTACTTC.

The chain employs TRBV27 and TRBJ2-7; D possibly corresponds to TRBD2 (6 bases). The V and J ends lost 5 bases and 5 bases respectively, with 16 bases between them. The CDR3 is 14 residues long. Per germline, CDR1 MNHEY and CDR2 SMNVEV (reference sequence). The CDR3: CASSVTRRRDEQYF. The CDR3 DNA sequence: TGTGCCAGCAGTGTCACACGGAGGAGGGACGAGCAGTACTTC.

V is TRBV29-1 and J is TRBJ1-1; TRBD1 aligns across 9 bases. The J segment lost 5 bases and the V segment lost 2 bases, leaving 6 bases of the junction unmatched. The germline gives CDR1 SQVTM, CDR2 ANQGSEA. The CDR3 is made up of 14 amino acids. CDR3 nucleotide sequence: TGCAGCGTTGAAAGAGGACAGGGGAGGACTGAAGCTTTCTTT. Its protein is CSVERGQGRTEAFF. Full variable domain (remainder filled in from reference TRBV29-1 and TRBJ1-1): SAVISQKPSRDICQRGTSLTIQCQVDSQVTMMFWYRQQPGQSLTLIATANQGSEATYESGFVIDKFPISRPNLTFSTLTVSNMSPEDSSIYLCSVERGQGRTEAFFGQGTRLTVV.

CDR3 nucleotide sequence: TGTGCCAGCAGGACGACAGGGATTCCCCGGGACGAGCAGTACTTC. Amino acid sequence: CASRTTGIPRDEQYF. V and J are TRBV28 and TRBJ2-7; 7 bases agree with TRBD1. The J segment lost 5 bases and the V segment lost 6 bases, leaving 13 bases of the junction unmatched. Germline values: CDR1 MDHEN, CDR2 SYDVKM. This CDR3 comprises 15 residues. The full variable domain, rest sourced from reference TRBV28 and TRBJ2-7, is DVKVTQSSRYLVKRTGEKVFLECVQDMDHENMFWYRQDPGLGLRLIYFSYDVKMKEKGDIPEGYSVSREKKERFSLILESASTNQTSMYLCASRTTGIPRDEQYFGPGTRLTVT.

This clone was found once. This chain links TRBV5-1 with TRBJ2-5; 9 bases line up with TRBD1. The junction had 9 bases not matched to a gene; V was cut back by 4 bases and J by 2 bases. Germline V CDR1 and CDR2: SGHRS, YFSETQ. CDR3 length: 16 amino acids. CDR3 sequence (DNA): TGCGCCAGCAGCCTCGCCACAGGGGGCGGACAAGAGACCCAGTACTTC. Translated: CASSLATGGGQETQYF.

CDR3 coding DNA: TGTGCCATCCCGACAGGGGGCTCTACATTGACGGGAAAATATGGCTACACCTTC. Translated: CAIPTGGSTLTGKYGYTF. The rearrangement uses TRBV10-3 and TRBJ1-2; 10 nucleotides agree with TRBD1. The CDR3 covers 18 residues. J lost 5 bases, V lost 8 bases, and 20 bases had no gene match. The germline V gene encodes CDR1 ENHRY and CDR2 SYGVKD.

This chain uses TRBV6-5 with TRBJ1-1; 10 bases are a match to TRBD1. Unmatched junction bases numbered 8, after V lost 6 bases and J lost 1 base. The germline gives CDR1 MNHEY, CDR2 SVGAGI. This CDR3 spans 16 amino acids. CDR3 residues: CASSYDRGRPNTEAFF. The CDR3 nucleotides read TGTGCCAGCAGCTACGACAGGGGGCGGCCGAACACTGAAGCTTTCTTT.

This clone was recorded only once. V and J are TRBV7-9 and TRBJ2-7; 7 bases are a match to TRBD1. CDR1 is SEHNR and CDR2 is FQNEAQ in the germline V gene (reference sequence). Trimming took 0 bases from V and 5 from J; bases not matched to a gene: 10. CDR3 length: 16 residues. This CDR3 is CASSLASSGGSHEQYF. CDR3 nucleotide sequence: TGTGCCAGCAGCTTAGCGTCGTCAGGGGGTTCCCACGAGCAGTACTTC.

This clone has a handful of counts. This sequence joins TRBV10-2 and TRBJ2-7; 7 bases are a match to TRBD2. CDR3 size: 15 residues. The germline V gene encodes CDR1 WSHSY and CDR2 SAAADI. The J segment lost 3 bases and the V segment lost 6 bases, leaving 11 bases of the junction unmatched. CDR3 sequence: CASSDRLTSHYEQYF. For the CDR3, the DNA is TGCGCCAGCAGCGACCGTTTGACTAGCCACTACGAGCAGTACTTC.

Only one count was recorded for this clone. The CDR3 sequence is CASKRGSGELFF. In nucleotides, the CDR3 is TGTGCCAGCAAGCGCGGCAGCGGGGAGCTGTTTTTT. V usage is TRBV2 and J usage is TRBJ2-2; no definite D call. V dropped 7 bases and J dropped 7 bases, with 10 bases sitting between them. Germline-derived CDR1 and CDR2 are SNHLY and FYNNEI. The CDR3 has 12 residues.